The 3 T cell receptor beta chains below come from one sample, sequenced in a study of blood T cell repertoires in COVID-19. Profiling relied on immunoSEQ multiplex PCR, and the TCRdb table lists in-frame clones only, not all of them. The table lists a few hundred thousand clones, approximately 90% of them singletons, with less than 11% in the top ten. The sample consisted of PBMCs or T cells enriched from blood (not recorded which). The receptor set was obtained from a woman younger than 30 who had recovered from COVID-19.

For the CDR3, the DNA is TGTGCCAGCAGTTACTCCCCTGACAGGGCAGGAGAGACCCAGTACTTC. Translated, it gives CASSYSPDRAGETQYF. The chain recombines TRBV6-5 with TRBJ2-5; 7 positions agree with TRBD1. The CDR3 is 16 residues long. The junction had 8 bases not matched to a gene; V was cut back by 0 bases and J by 4 bases. Germline V lookup: CDR1 MNHEY, CDR2 SVGAGI.

The count of this clone is one. The genes are TRBV28 and TRBJ1-3; D perhaps matches TRBD1 (5 bases). This CDR3 has 14 amino acids. V lost 7 bases and J 0 bases, leaving 10 bases between the germline ends. Germline CDR1 and CDR2: MDHEN and SYDVKM. The CDR3 loop reads CASMQGSSGNTIYF. CDR3 DNA: TGTGCCAGCATGCAGGGCTCCTCTGGAAACACCATATATTTT.

The CDR3 DNA sequence: TGTGCCAGCAGCGGACAGGGGGAGCAGTACTTC. Protein sequence: CASSGQGEQYF. V usage is TRBV5-4 and J usage is TRBJ2-7; 9 nucleotides align to TRBD1. The CDR3 runs 11 residues. Germline V gene sequence: CDR1 SGHNT, CDR2 YYREEE (reference sequence). Germline trimming cut 4 bases from V and 7 bases from J; bases unmatched to any gene: 0.